What follows is one T cell receptor (beta chain) and its context. The sample comes from a study of a mutant IDH1 vaccine in newly diagnosed glioma. As for time point: baseline, week 1 (first vaccination visit). Sample treatment: pre-vaccination baseline after standard-of-care therapy. Here immunoSEQ multiplex PCR was the method, and the copy in TCRdb shows in-frame clones only, minus some. The sample has around 82,000 clones, more than 65% seen once. The sequence came from a man between 35 and 55 years old with glioma. Some clones in this sample may be carry-over from other donors' samples. Sequences were derived from PBMCs, sampled from a glioma patient treated with radiotherapy, temozolomide or both.

The CDR3 nucleotides are TGTGCCAGCAGTCTCGGGAGGTATGGCTACACCTTC. Its translation is CASSLGRYGYTF. The chain carries TRBV25-1 and TRBJ1-2; D gene uncertain. Looked up from germline, CDR1 is MGHDK and CDR2 is SYGVNS. The CDR3 extends over 12 amino acids. Trimming removed 5 bases from V and 5 bases from J, with 9 bases in between.